This T cell receptor (beta chain) originates from a study of a mutant IDH1 vaccine in newly diagnosed glioma. Looking at the study overall: First vaccine doses came 4-6 weeks after radiotherapy alone, or with temozolomide cycles. Patients under treatment included around 60% males and about 38% females and had a mean age of approximately 40 years. Patients got radiotherapy, temozolomide, or both beforehand, and most got both.

CDR1 SGHDT and CDR2 YYEEEE come from the germline V gene. Trimming pared 4 bases from V and 4 bases from J, leaving 23 bases between. The CDR3 is made up of 17 amino acids. Libraries were prepared by immunoSEQ multiplex PCR; TCRdb keeps only in-frame clonotypes and omits some of them. This sample yields around 130,000 clones, of which around 77% are seen a single time; 5.5% belongs to the top ten. Specified time point: week 11, during vaccination. Each dose delivered 300 ug of mutant IDH1 20-mer peptide subcutaneously with imiquimod. About this clone itself: The target antigen is unknown.

This TCR was recovered from a middle-aged man with glioma. This chain links TRBV5-6 with TRBJ2-5, with D tentatively TRBD1 (6 bases). Here the sequenced sample was PBMCs, taken from a glioma patient whose treatment included an IDH1 peptide vaccine. The CDR3 reads CASSPLGGQGRGETQYF. CDR3 nucleotides: TGTGCCAGCAGCCCCCTAGGTGGGCAGGGGAGAGGAGAGACCCAGTACTTC.